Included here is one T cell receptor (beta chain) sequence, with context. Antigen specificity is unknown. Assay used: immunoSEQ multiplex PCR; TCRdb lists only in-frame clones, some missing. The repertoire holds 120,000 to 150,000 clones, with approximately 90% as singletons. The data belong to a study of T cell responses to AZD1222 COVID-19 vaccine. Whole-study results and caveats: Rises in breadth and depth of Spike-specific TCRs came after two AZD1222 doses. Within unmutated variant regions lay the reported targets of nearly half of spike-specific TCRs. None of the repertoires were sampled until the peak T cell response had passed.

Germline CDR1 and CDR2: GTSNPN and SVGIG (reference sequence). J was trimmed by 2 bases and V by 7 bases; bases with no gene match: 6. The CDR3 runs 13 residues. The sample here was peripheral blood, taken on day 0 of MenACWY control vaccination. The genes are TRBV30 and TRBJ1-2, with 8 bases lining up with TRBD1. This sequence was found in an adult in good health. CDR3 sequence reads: CAYGQGVNYGYTF. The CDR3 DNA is TGTGCCTACGGACAGGGAGTCAACTATGGCTACACCTTC. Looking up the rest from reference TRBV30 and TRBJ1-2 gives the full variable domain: SQTIHQWPATLVQPVGSPLSLECTVEGTSNPNLYWYRQAAGRGLQLLFYSVGIGQISSEVPQNLSASRPQDRQFILSSKKLLLSDSGFYLCAYGQGVNYGYTFGSGTRLTVV.